Below, 2 T cell receptor beta chains from the same sample are listed, as sequenced in a study of T cell responses to AZD1222 COVID-19 vaccine (dated by TCRdb to the early 2020s). The meaning of the sample's time point label: about 28 days (+/-7) after the second vaccine dose. Library prep was done by the immunoSEQ multiplex PCR assay. This immuneACCESS table, as held by TCRdb, lists in-frame sequences with V and J called but not all clones. Of the missing ones, under half trace to an unresolved V gene in checked studies; the others have no known cause. The sample includes roughly 160,000 clones, with around 88% observed a single time. The ten largest make up roughly 1.1% of the sample. The specimen was peripheral blood, collected 28 days after the second AZD1222 dose. These receptors were obtained from an adult who received the AZD1222 COVID-19 vaccine.

The gene calls are TRBV11-3 and TRBJ2-2; 11 positions agree with TRBD1. V was clipped by 1 base and J by 3 bases; unmatched bases: 7. The CDR3 extends over 18 amino acids. CDR1 is SGHNT, CDR2 YENEEA, per germline. The CDR3 bases are TGTGCCAGCAGCTTAGGGGACAGGGGGATCTCGGACACCGGGGAGCTGTTTTTT. Amino acid sequence: CASSLGDRGISDTGELFF. The complete variable domain, with remaining parts taken from reference TRBV11-3 and TRBJ2-2, reads EAGVVQSPRYKIIEKKQPVAFWCNPISGHNTLYWYLQNLGQGPELLIRYENEEAVDDSQLPKDRFSAERLKGVDSTLKIQPAELGDSAVYLCASSLGDRGISDTGELFFGEGSRLTVL.

This rearrangement joins TRBV19 to TRBJ2-4; 11 positions agree with TRBD2. CDR1 is LNHDA, CDR2 SQIVND, per germline (reference sequence). This CDR3 is 15 amino acids long. The V gene end was trimmed by 7 bases and the J gene end by 7 bases; junction bases not matched to a gene: 9. This chain's CDR3 is CASTPSGGNLNIQYF. As DNA, the CDR3 is TGTGCCAGTACCCCTAGCGGGGGGAACCTGAACATTCAGTACTTC.